The present T cell receptor beta chain was sequenced within a study of CD8+ T cells in alopecia areata. Study outcomes and limitations: The study found that many expanded lesional clones persisted in scalp and blood during tofacitinib. Sequencing of scalp samples also includes resident alphabeta T cells from normal skin.

The sample's treatment: oral pan-JAK inhibitor, 5-10 mg twice daily. As the sequencing template, cDNA was produced by extracting RNA and reverse transcribing it. Sequenced by immunoSEQ multiplex PCR; TCRdb stores in-frame clones only, minus some. The sample shows about 200,000 clones, roughly 60% of them seen only once. The V and J ends lost 4 bases and 4 bases, in that order; junction bases with no gene match: 4. Germline V gives CDR1 SGHRS, CDR2 YFSETQ. This CDR3 is built from 15 residues. As regards this clone: Its antigen is still unknown.

This sequence originates from a human donor with alopecia areata. This specimen was CD4+ T cells sorted from blood, taken at week 24, from a patient treated with tofacitinib. J is TRBJ2-6 and V is TRBV5-1, with TRBD1 matching over 8 bases. The CDR3 region is CASSPQGAGANVLTF. In DNA form, the CDR3 reads TGCGCCAGCAGCCCCCAGGGGGCCGGGGCCAACGTCCTGACTTTC.